Below are 16 T cell receptor beta chains sequenced from a single sample in a study of control samples from healthy donors and cancer patients. TCRdb keeps only in-frame clones here, not all; method: immunoSEQ multiplex PCR. Found here are 110,000 to 150,000 clones, just under 95% of them singletons; the top ten hold about 11%. The sequencing sample was made of blood. The source is a man aged 30 to 45 in good health.

The rearrangement joins TRBV19 to TRBJ1-1, with no clear D. Germline-derived CDR1 and CDR2 are LNHDA and SQIVND (reference sequence). This CDR3 contains 14 residues. Trimming removed 3 bases at V and 6 bases at J, with 14 bases between. In DNA, the CDR3 is TGTGCCAGTAGTATCTTGACCGATGTCCCTGAAGCTTTCTTT. This gives the protein CASSILTDVPEAFF.

The rearrangement links TRBV28 to TRBJ1-1; D gene ambiguous. The CDR3 is 16 residues long. Germline CDR1 and CDR2: MDHEN and SYDVKM. Trimming stripped 3 bases from V and 1 base from J, with 15 bases between. The CDR3 DNA sequence: TGTGCCAGCAGTTTTTTCTCCCGTAAGGGGAACACTGAAGCTTTCTTT. It encodes CASSFFSRKGNTEAFF.

The CDR3 DNA sequence: TGTGCCAGCTGCGCGATGGGTACTAGCGGGAGGGCCAATTCACTAGCCAAAAACATTCAGTACTTC. Amino acid sequence: CASCAMGTSGRANSLAKNIQYF. This rearrangement joins TRBV9 to TRBJ2-4, with 13 bases that match TRBD2. Germline lookup yields CDR1 SGDLS and CDR2 YYNGEE. Germline trimming cut 7 bases from V and 0 bases from J; bases unmatched to any gene: 22. The CDR3 sequence is 22 residues long.

This chain connects TRBV24-1 to TRBJ2-2, with D unresolved. The CDR3 runs to 15 residues. Germline V gene lookup returns CDR1 KGHDR and CDR2 SFDVKD. Trimming cost V 3 bases and J 0 bases, with 7 bases left between them. CDR3 sequence reads: CATSDNRANTGELFF. Written as DNA, the CDR3 is TGTGCCACCAGTGATAACAGAGCGAACACCGGGGAGCTGTTTTTT.

V gene TRBV5-1 combines with J gene TRBJ2-1; D is unresolved. Deletions cut 5 bases from V and 5 bases from J, with 14 bases between. The CDR3 runs to 14 residues. The germline CDR1 and CDR2 sequences are SGHRS and YFSETQ. The DNA of the CDR3 is TGCGCCAGCAGTGGACGGACCAAAAACAATGAGCAGTTCTTC. As protein: CASSGRTKNNEQFF.

This chain uses TRBV18 with TRBJ1-1; D may be TRBD1 (5 bases). The V and J ends lost 3 bases and 5 bases respectively, with 13 bases between them. Germline loops: CDR1 KGHSH, CDR2 LQKENI. The CDR3 is made up of 14 amino acids. Here the CDR3 DNA reads TGTGCCAGCTCACCGGACACGGGCGGAACTGAAGCTTTCTTT. Its protein product is CASSPDTGGTEAFF. Filled out from reference TRBV18 and TRBJ1-1, the complete variable domain reads NAGVMQNPRHLVRRRGQEARLRCSPMKGHSHVYWYRQLPEEGLKFMVYLQKENIIDESGMPKERFSAEFPKEGPSILRIQQVVRGDSAAYFCASSPDTGGTEAFFGQGTRLTVV.

The V call is TRBV27, the J call TRBJ2-7; D is unresolved. Germline CDR1 and CDR2: MNHEY and SMNVEV (reference sequence). Trimming stripped 6 bases from V and 0 bases from J, with 12 bases between. This CDR3 region has 14 residues. The CDR3 nucleotides are TGTGCCAGCAGCCTTAAAAGGAGCTCCTACGAGCAGTACTTC. Protein sequence: CASSLKRSSYEQYF.

This chain links TRBV5-1 with TRBJ2-2; no firm D call. Germline V gene lookup returns CDR1 SGHRS and CDR2 YFSETQ. V gave up 9 bases and J gave up 7 bases, with 10 bases separating them. There are 11 residues in the CDR3. The CDR3 sequence is CATSDLGELFF. The CDR3 DNA reads as TGCGCCACATCCGACCTCGGGGAGCTGTTTTTT.

The chain combines TRBV9 with TRBJ2-5; the D is unclear. Germline loops: CDR1 SGDLS, CDR2 YYNGEE. Trimming cost V 3 bases and J 5 bases, with 8 bases left between them. The CDR3 consists of 12 residues. Here the CDR3 DNA reads TGTGCCAGCAGCGCCGACGATGAGACCCAGTACTTC. Translated, it gives CASSADDETQYF.

The gene calls are TRBV28 and TRBJ1-2; 11 bases are a match to TRBD1. The CDR3 totals 14 residues. V trimming: 6 bases; J trimming: 8 bases; junction bases outside the gene matches: 8. Germline CDR1 reads MDHEN; CDR2 reads SYDVKM. CDR3 in DNA: TGTGCCAGCAGCTCGGACAGGGGGCTGGGGGGCTACACCTTC. It translates to CASSSDRGLGGYTF.

This rearrangement joins TRBV7-2 to TRBJ1-1; D call uncertain. CDR1 SGHTA and CDR2 FQGNSA come from the germline V gene. The ends were cut back, 2 bases at V and 2 bases at J, with 6 bases in the middle. The CDR3 extends over 13 amino acids. For the CDR3, the DNA is TGTGCCAGCAGCTTATTGGGCAACACTGAAGCTTTCTTT. This gives the protein CASSLLGNTEAFF.

This chain uses TRBV6-6 with TRBJ1-2; 7 bases line up with TRBD1. The junction had 5 bases not matched to a gene; V was cut back by 5 bases and J by 8 bases. The CDR3 length is 12 residues. CDR1 and CDR2 from the germline V gene are MNHNY and SVGAGI (reference sequence). The CDR3 bases are TGTGCCAGCAGTGATCACAGGGGCGGCTACACCTTC. Protein: CASSDHRGGYTF.

The chain uses TRBV4-2 and TRBJ2-2; D not certain. Germline V gene lookup returns CDR1 LGHNA and CDR2 YNFKEQ. This CDR3 contains 15 residues. V was cut by 1 base and J by 3 bases, with 9 bases left in between. CDR3 bases: TGTGCCAGCAGCCAAGTTGTCCGAGACACCGGGGAGCTGTTTTTT. Translation: CASSQVVRDTGELFF.

The rearrangement links TRBV5-8 to TRBJ2-7; maybe TRBD2 (5 bases). This CDR3 region has 13 residues. V lost 4 bases and J 1 base, leaving 9 bases between the germline ends. Germline CDR1 reads SGHTS; CDR2 reads YDEGEE. In DNA, the CDR3 is TGTGCCAGCAGCACGGGGTGGTCCTACGAGCAGTACTTC. Amino acids: CASSTGWSYEQYF.

This chain uses TRBV7-2 with TRBJ1-6; 9 nucleotides agree with TRBD1. V lost 4 bases, J lost 11 bases, and 6 bases stayed unmatched. Per germline, CDR1 SGHTA and CDR2 FQGNSA. The CDR3 totals 14 residues. CDR3 sequence (DNA): TGTGCCAGCAGCTCCCGGGACAGGGTTGCACCCCTCCACTTT. Translation gives CASSSRDRVAPLHF.

The rearrangement uses TRBV7-9 and TRBJ2-7; 7 bases align to TRBD1. V was pared by 6 bases and J by 6 bases, with 8 bases of the junction left unmatched. The germline V gene has CDR1 SEHNR and CDR2 FQNEAQ (reference sequence). This CDR3 comprises 13 residues. The DNA for the CDR3 is TGTGCCAGCAGTAAAGACAGGGTAGGCGAGCAGTACTTC. Residues: CASSKDRVGEQYF.